The clone carrying this T cell receptor beta chain was detected a few times. Its antigen is as yet unknown. The sample is drawn from a study of blood T cells in healthy people across ages. Study context: In model experiments, template switching was able to capture about one barcoded beta molecule for every two T cells that were present.

This CDR3 spans 14 amino acids. V was pared by 4 bases and J by 6 bases, with 10 bases between. General study findings and limits: Calculation of diversity from one million T cells yielded estimates considered to be underestimates.

Next came a second PCR, run for roughly 6 to 11 cycles, which used a sample-barcoded 5' primer along with a J-beta primer mix. TCRdb used MiXCR to reprocess the 5' RACE reads, holding one entry per CDR3 protein. The table shows hundreds of thousands of distinct CDR3 sequences, with roughly three fifths occurring only once. The source material was blood. J is TRBJ1-6 and V is TRBV12-3 or TRBV12-4; D remains ambiguous. The source is a man aged 35 to 55 in good health. The CDR3 coding sequence is TGTGCCAGCAGTTGGGGTGGGAGTAATTCACCCCTCCACTTT. Residues: CASSWGGSNSPLHF.